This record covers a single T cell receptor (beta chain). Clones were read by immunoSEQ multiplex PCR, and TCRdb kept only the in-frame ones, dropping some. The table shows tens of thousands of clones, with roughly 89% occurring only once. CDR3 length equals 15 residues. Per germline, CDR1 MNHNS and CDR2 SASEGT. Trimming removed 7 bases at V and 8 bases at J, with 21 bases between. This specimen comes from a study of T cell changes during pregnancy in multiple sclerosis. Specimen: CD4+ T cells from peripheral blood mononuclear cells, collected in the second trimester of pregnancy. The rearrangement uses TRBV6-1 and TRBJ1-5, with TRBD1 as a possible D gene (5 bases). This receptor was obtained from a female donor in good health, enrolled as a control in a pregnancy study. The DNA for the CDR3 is TGTGCCAGCAAGTGGGGCGCAGGGAAAGAAGAGCCCCAGCATTTT. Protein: CASKWGAGKEEPQHF.